This TCR beta chain came from a study of T cell responses to AZD1222 COVID-19 vaccine. Overall study findings and caveats: It should be noted that donors were predominantly white British and more often female, and clonal diversity was possibly underestimated. Unmutated regions of variants are reportedly targeted by nearly half of spike-specific TCRs.

The CDR3 contains 15 residues. After removal of 6 bases from V and 5 bases from J, the junction contained 10 bases not matched to a gene. CDR1 is LNHDA and CDR2 is SQIVND in the germline V gene (reference sequence). In the case of this clone: What it recognizes is unknown.

The table came from immunoSEQ multiplex PCR; TCRdb's copy has only in-frame clones and leaves some out. The sample consists of about 94,000 clones, about 85% of them appearing once. This receptor was obtained from an adult who received the AZD1222 COVID-19 vaccine. This rearrangement joins TRBV19 to TRBJ2-5; 9 nucleotides match TRBD2. The source material was peripheral blood, sampled 28 days after the second AZD1222 dose. The chain's CDR3 is CASSLGLARYETQYF. The DNA for the CDR3 is TGTGCCAGTAGCCTCGGACTAGCGAGGTACGAGACCCAGTACTTC.